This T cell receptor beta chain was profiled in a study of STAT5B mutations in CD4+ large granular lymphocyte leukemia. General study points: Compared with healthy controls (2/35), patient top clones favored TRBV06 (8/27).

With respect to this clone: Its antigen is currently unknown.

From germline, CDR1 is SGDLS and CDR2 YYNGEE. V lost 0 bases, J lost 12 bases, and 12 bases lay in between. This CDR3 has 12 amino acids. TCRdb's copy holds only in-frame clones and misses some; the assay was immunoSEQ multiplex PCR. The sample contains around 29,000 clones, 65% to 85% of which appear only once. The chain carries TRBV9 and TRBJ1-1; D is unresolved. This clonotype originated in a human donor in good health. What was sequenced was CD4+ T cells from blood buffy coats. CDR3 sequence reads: CASSVGGGPTFF. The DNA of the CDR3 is TGTGCCAGCAGCGTAGGAGGTGGCCCAACTTTCTTT.